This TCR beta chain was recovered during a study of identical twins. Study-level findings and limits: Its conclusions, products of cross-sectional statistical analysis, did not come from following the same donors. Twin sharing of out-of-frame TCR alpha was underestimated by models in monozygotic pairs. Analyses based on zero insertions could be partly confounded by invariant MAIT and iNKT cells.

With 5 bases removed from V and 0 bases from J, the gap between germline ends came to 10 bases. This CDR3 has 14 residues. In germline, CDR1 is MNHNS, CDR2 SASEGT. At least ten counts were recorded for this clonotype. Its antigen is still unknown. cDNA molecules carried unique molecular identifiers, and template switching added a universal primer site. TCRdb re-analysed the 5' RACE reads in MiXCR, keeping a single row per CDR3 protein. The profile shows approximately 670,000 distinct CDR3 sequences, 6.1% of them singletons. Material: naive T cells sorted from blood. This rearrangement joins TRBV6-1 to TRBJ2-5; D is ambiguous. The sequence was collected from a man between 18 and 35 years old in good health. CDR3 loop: CASSPQEYQETQYF. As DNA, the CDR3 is TGTGCCAGCAGTCCCCAGGAGTACCAAGAGACCCAGTACTTC.